These 10 T cell receptor beta chains originate from one sample sequenced in a study of OX40 agonist ivuxolimab in advanced cancers. Here immunoSEQ multiplex PCR was the method, and the copy in TCRdb shows in-frame clones only, minus some. The sample shows under 85,000 clones, 85% of them seen only once. Sample: CD4+ or CD8+ T cells sorted from blood, taken in a trial of the OX40 agonist ivuxolimab. Receptor source: an adult with an advanced solid tumor such as melanoma, head and neck, liver or kidney cancer.

The rearrangement uses TRBV30 and TRBJ2-7; 7 positions agree with TRBD1. Germline CDR1 is GTSNPN and CDR2 is SVGIG (reference sequence). V was pared by 7 bases and J by 5 bases, with 5 bases of the junction left unmatched. The CDR3 sequence is 11 residues long. The CDR3 DNA is TGTGCCTCACAGGGGTTCGACGAGCAGTACTTC. This encodes CASQGFDEQYF.

As for this clone: Other DNA sequences in the sample encode the same CDR3. V gene TRBV5-1 combines with J gene TRBJ2-1; 11 bases match TRBD2. Germline V gene lookup returns CDR1 SGHRS and CDR2 YFSETQ. Trimming at V came to 1 base and at J to 7 bases, leaving 1 base not matched to a gene. The CDR3 runs 14 residues. DNA for the CDR3: TGCGCCAGCAGCTTGACTAGCGGGAGTAATGAGCAGTTCTTC. Amino acid sequence: CASSLTSGSNEQFF.

V is TRBV19 and J is TRBJ2-3; possible D gene TRBD2, 6 bases. The germline V and J ends were trimmed by 5 bases and 5 bases, with 11 bases remaining between them. This CDR3 comprises 13 residues. In germline, CDR1 is LNHDA, CDR2 SQIVND (reference sequence). The CDR3 sequence: CASSETSQDTQYF. As DNA, the CDR3 is TGTGCCAGTAGTGAGACTAGTCAAGATACGCAGTATTTT.

This clone turned up a few times. This chain joins TRBV15 and TRBJ2-3, with D possibly matching TRBD2 (5 bases). CDR1 LNHNV and CDR2 YYDKDF come from the germline V gene (reference sequence). This CDR3 spans 16 amino acids. Trimming took off 1 base at V and 2 bases at J, with 13 bases between the two ends. The CDR3: CATSRVRGLNTDTQYF. In DNA, the CDR3 is TGTGCCACCAGCAGAGTGCGCGGGTTGAACACAGATACGCAGTATTTT.

The chain has TRBV19 and TRBJ2-5; D gene unclear. The CDR3 sequence is 12 residues long. V dropped 2 bases and J dropped 3 bases, with 4 bases sitting between them. Germline-derived CDR1 and CDR2 are LNHDA and SQIVND (reference sequence). CDR3: CASSINEETQYF. CDR3 bases: TGTGCCAGTAGTATAAACGAAGAGACCCAGTACTTC.

In its sample, this clone was seen once. This chain connects TRBV7-8 to TRBJ2-5, with 13 bases lining up with TRBD2. CDR3 size: 16 residues. Germline assignment: CDR1 SGHVS and CDR2 FQNEAQ. The ends lost 4 bases at V and 3 bases at J; junction bases unmatched: 5. CDR3 coding DNA: TGTGCCAGCAGCTCAAGACTAGCGGGGGGTGAAGAGACCCAGTACTTC. Translated, it gives CASSSRLAGGEETQYF.

This clone has just one count. A junction end diverges from the germline sequence, so it may reflect a read error. The chain is built from TRBV7-2 and TRBJ1-5; 9 bases match TRBD1. The CDR3 is 17 amino acids. Per germline, CDR1 SGHTA and CDR2 FQGNSA. The CDR3 DNA sequence: TGTGTCAGCAGCACTCACAGGGGGCCTCGTAGCAATCAGCCCCAGCATTTT. This codes for CVSSTHRGPRSNQPQHF.

In DNA form, the CDR3 reads TGCGCCAGCAGGTATACCGGGACAGGGGGCCTCAATGAGCAGTTCTTC. Translated: CASRYTGTGGLNEQFF. J is TRBJ2-1 and V is TRBV5-1, with 12 bases that match TRBD1. Per germline, CDR1 SGHRS and CDR2 YFSETQ. With 5 bases clipped from V and 6 bases from J, the junction kept 9 bases outside the gene matches. This CDR3 is built from 16 residues.

CDR3 residues: CASRAGLAGDRRTDTQYF. The CDR3 DNA reads TGCGCCAGCAGGGCGGGGCTAGCGGGAGATAGGAGGACAGATACGCAGTATTTT. The gene calls are TRBV4-1 and TRBJ2-3, with TRBD2 matching 10 bases. CDR3 length equals 18 residues. Germline V lookup: CDR1 MGHRA, CDR2 YSYEKL. The trim removed 6 bases at V and 3 bases at J, leaving 15 bases unmatched.

The chain recombines TRBV5-6 with TRBJ2-7; a weak D match, TRBD1 (5 bases). The CDR3 is made up of 14 amino acids. V was trimmed by 0 bases and J by 5 bases, leaving 12 bases between them. Germline CDR1 SGHDT, CDR2 YYEEEE. CDR3 nucleotide sequence: TGTGCCAGCAGCTTGGTTGACAGTAGCCACGAGCAGTACTTC. It translates to CASSLVDSSHEQYF.